Listed below are T cell receptor beta chains from one sample, sequenced in a study of blood T cell repertoires in COVID-19. The data were produced by immunoSEQ multiplex PCR, yet TCRdb's version contains in-frame clones alone and is incomplete. Of around 180,000 clones listed, 88% are singletons. The sample taken for sequencing was peripheral blood. These receptors came from a human donor in a cohort sampled during active COVID-19. CDR3s include the opening cysteine and the closing phenylalanine or tryptophan. The D gene is left open where the match is weak. Clone sizes are given selectively: once, few, many, or a class where the clone is expanded.

TRBV7-8,TRBJ2-3,.,.,TGTGCCAGCAGCCGTCGAGAATCCAGCACAGATACGCAGTATTTT,CASSRRESSTDTQYF
TRBV3-1/TRBV3-2,TRBJ1-3,.,.,TGTGCCAGCAGCCAAGGGCAAAAGGGGCTGAACTCTGGAAACACCATATATTTT,CASSQGQKGLNSGNTIYF
TRBV15,TRBJ1-1,.,.,TGTGCCACCAGCAGGGACAGCTTAATGAACACTGAAGCTTTCTTT,CATSRDSLMNTEAFF
TRBV27,TRBJ1-6,.,once,TGTGCCAGCAGTTCTAAGGGGACATGGATGGATTTATTGTCACCCCTCCACTTT,CASSSKGTWMDLLSPLHF
TRBV12-3/TRBV12-4,TRBJ1-1,.,.,TGTGCCAGCAGTTTAGCCACGGGCACTGAAGCTTTCTTT,CASSLATGTEAFF
TRBV5-1,TRBJ2-2,TRBD1,.,TGCGCCAGCAGCTTAGGACAGGCGACCGGGGAGCTGTTTTTT,CASSLGQATGELFF
TRBV15,TRBJ2-5,TRBD2,few,TGTGCCACCAGCAGATCCAGGACTAGCGGGGGGGAAGAGACCCAGTACTTC,CATSRSRTSGGEETQYF
TRBV6-5,TRBJ1-1,.,.,TGTGCCAGCAGTTACACAACAGGGAACACTGAAGCTTTCTTT,CASSYTTGNTEAFF
TRBV4-2,TRBJ2-5,TRBD1,.,TGTGCCAGCAGCCAGGGACAGGGGGAGACCCAGTACTTC,CASSQGQGETQYF
TRBV11-2,TRBJ1-6,TRBD1,.,TGTGCCAGCAGCTTAGTGGGGACAGGGGGCTCACCCCTCCACTTT,CASSLVGTGGSPLHF
TRBV5-8,TRBJ2-6,TRBD1,.,TGTGCCAGCAGCCTGAGGACAGGAAGGCCCTCTGGGGCCAACGTCCTGACTTTC,CASSLRTGRPSGANVLTF
TRBV28,TRBJ1-2,.,.,TGTGCCAGCAGTTTATCCCCCCCGTTGGCCGGGAGTGGCTACACCTTC,CASSLSPPLAGSGYTF
TRBV9,TRBJ2-7,.,.,TGTGCCAGCAGCGTAGGCGGAGGGGATGAGCAGTACTTC,CASSVGGGDEQYF
TRBV14,TRBJ1-1,.,.,TGTGCCAGCAGCCTATTACAGGGCATCTTGAACACTGAAGCTTTCTTT,CASSLLQGILNTEAFF
TRBV27,TRBJ1-2,TRBD1,few,TGTGCCAGCAGTTTCTACAGGGGGCAAGGCTACACCTTC,CASSFYRGQGYTF
TRBV4-3,TRBJ2-1,TRBD1,.,TGCGCCAGCAGCCTCGACAGGGCTCGAGCGACCTCTTACAATGAGCAGTTCTTC,CASSLDRARATSYNEQFF
TRBV29-1,TRBJ1-2,TRBD1,.,TGCAGCGTTCCAAGGACAGGGGAACGTAATGGCTACACCTTC,CSVPRTGERNGYTF
TRBV4-3,TRBJ1-4,.,.,TGCGCCAGCAGCCTTTGGGGGGTTGCAACTAATGAAAAACTGTTTTTT,CASSLWGVATNEKLFF
TRBV7-9,TRBJ2-5,TRBD2,.,TGTGCCAGCAGCTTAGTCGGGACTAGCGGGCCTCGGGAGACCCAGTACTTC,CASSLVGTSGPRETQYF
TRBV19,TRBJ2-7,TRBD2,many,TGTGCCAGTAGTATAGGGCTAGCGGGATCCGAGCAGTACTTC,CASSIGLAGSEQYF
TRBV9,TRBJ2-2,TRBD1,.,TGTGCCAGCAGCGCCCCAGGGACAGGGAGCACCGGGGAGCTGTTTTTT,CASSAPGTGSTGELFF
TRBV10-3,TRBJ1-5,TRBD1,.,TGTGCCATCAGTCCTCACGGGACAGGGATTAATCAGCCCCAGCATTTT,CAISPHGTGINQPQHF
TRBV19,TRBJ1-5,.,.,TGTGCCAGTAGTCCGTTGCATAGGGGAAGGAATCAGCCCCAGCATTTT,CASSPLHRGRNQPQHF
TRBV18,TRBJ2-7,.,once,TGTGCCAGCTCACCACCAGGAGGGGGCCTAGCCTACGAGCAGTACTTC,CASSPPGGGLAYEQYF
TRBV7-2,TRBJ1-2,.,.,TGTGCCAGCAGCTTAGTGACAGTTTATGGCTACACCTTC,CASSLVTVYGYTF
TRBV4-1,TRBJ2-7,TRBD2,.,TGCGCCAGCAGCCAATCGGCGTCGGGAGGGAGCTCCTACGAGCAGTACTTC,CASSQSASGGSSYEQYF
TRBV28,TRBJ2-3,.,.,TGTGCCAGCAGTTTAGGGGAGACTAGTAGGGATACGCAGTATTTT,CASSLGETSRDTQYF
TRBV28,TRBJ1-3,TRBD1,.,TGTGCCAGCAGTTCCCCCGGGACAGGCTCTGGAAACACCATATATTTT,CASSSPGTGSGNTIYF
TRBV5-1,TRBJ2-3,.,.,TGCGCCAGCAGCTTGGGGGCGGGGGCTTACACAGATACGCAGTATTTT,CASSLGAGAYTDTQYF
TRBV5-1,TRBJ2-5,TRBD1,.,TGCGCCAGCAGCTCACGGACAGGTGGAGAGACCCAGTACTTC,CASSSRTGGETQYF
TRBV28,TRBJ2-6,TRBD1,.,TGTGCCAGCGGACAGGGAGGTTCTGGGGCCAACGTCCTGACTTTC,CASGQGGSGANVLTF
TRBV28,TRBJ2-7,TRBD1,.,TGTGCCAGCAGGGTTCCGGGACAGGGTTACGAGCAGTACTTC,CASRVPGQGYEQYF
TRBV4-1,TRBJ1-2,.,.,TGCGCCAGCAGCCAAGCGGATCAGGGATCAAACACCTTC,CASSQADQGSNTF
TRBV5-4,TRBJ1-2,TRBD1,.,TGTGCCAGCAGCGTACAGGGGGCGAAAGGTGGCTACACCTTC,CASSVQGAKGGYTF
TRBV19,TRBJ1-5,.,.,TGTGCCAGTAGTATAGAGGGACATCTTCTTAGCAATCAGCCCCAGCATTTT,CASSIEGHLLSNQPQHF
TRBV6-2/TRBV6-3,TRBJ2-7,.,.,TGTGCCAGCAGTAGGCCGGCACAGGGAAACTCCTACGAGCAGTACTTC,CASSRPAQGNSYEQYF